This TCR beta chain comes out of a study of blood T cell repertoires in COVID-19. Per the original methods: Scientists estimated how many nucleated cells there were by amplifying reference gene primers. Libraries were prepared by immunoSEQ multiplex PCR; TCRdb keeps only in-frame clonotypes and omits some of them. For V, J and clone size, that table is used; D and trimming come from the DNA. This table has tens of thousands of clones, around 84% appearing once. CDR1 is SGHRS and CDR2 is YFSETQ in the germline V gene. CDR3 length: 15 amino acids. V gave up 1 base and J gave up 6 bases; unmatched junction bases: 4.

Specimen: peripheral blood. The clonotype originates from a man aged 50 to 60 with active COVID-19. The chain joins TRBV5-1 to TRBJ2-1; 10 bases align to TRBD2. The CDR3 region is CASSLLAGELNEQFF. CDR3 bases: TGCGCCAGCAGCTTGCTAGCGGGGGAACTCAATGAGCAGTTCTTC.